This TCR beta chain derives from a study of blood T cell repertoires in COVID-19. The repertoire was sequenced with immunoSEQ multiplex PCR; TCRdb's copy has only in-frame clones and lacks some. The data hold hundreds of thousands of clones, with 90% to 95% observed a single time. After removal of 6 bases from V and 8 bases from J, the junction contained 9 bases not matched to a gene. Germline values: CDR1 MNHEY, CDR2 SVGEGT. This CDR3 contains 15 residues. The rearrangement links TRBV6-2 or TRBV6-3 to TRBJ2-7; 14 bases align to TRBD2. This clonotype was obtained from a man in his fifties or sixties with COVID-19, enrolled during active disease. Sequencing was done on a sample of peripheral blood. CDR3 bases: TGTGCCAGCAGCCCCGGGACTAGCGGGAGTATCAAGCAGTACTTC. Its translation is CASSPGTSGSIKQYF.